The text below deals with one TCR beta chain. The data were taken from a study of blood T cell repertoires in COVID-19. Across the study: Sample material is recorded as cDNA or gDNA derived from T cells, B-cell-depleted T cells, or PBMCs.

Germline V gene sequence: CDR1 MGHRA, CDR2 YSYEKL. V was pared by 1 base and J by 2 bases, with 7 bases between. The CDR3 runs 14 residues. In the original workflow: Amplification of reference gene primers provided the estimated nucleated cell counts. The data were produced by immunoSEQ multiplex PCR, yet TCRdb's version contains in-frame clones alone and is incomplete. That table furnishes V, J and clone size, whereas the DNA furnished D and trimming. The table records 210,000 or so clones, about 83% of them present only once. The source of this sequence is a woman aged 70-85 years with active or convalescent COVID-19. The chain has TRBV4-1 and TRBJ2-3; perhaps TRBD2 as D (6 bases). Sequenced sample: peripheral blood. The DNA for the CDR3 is TGCGCCAGCAGCCAAGGGCGGGACACAGATACGCAGTATTTT. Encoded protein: CASSQGRDTDTQYF.